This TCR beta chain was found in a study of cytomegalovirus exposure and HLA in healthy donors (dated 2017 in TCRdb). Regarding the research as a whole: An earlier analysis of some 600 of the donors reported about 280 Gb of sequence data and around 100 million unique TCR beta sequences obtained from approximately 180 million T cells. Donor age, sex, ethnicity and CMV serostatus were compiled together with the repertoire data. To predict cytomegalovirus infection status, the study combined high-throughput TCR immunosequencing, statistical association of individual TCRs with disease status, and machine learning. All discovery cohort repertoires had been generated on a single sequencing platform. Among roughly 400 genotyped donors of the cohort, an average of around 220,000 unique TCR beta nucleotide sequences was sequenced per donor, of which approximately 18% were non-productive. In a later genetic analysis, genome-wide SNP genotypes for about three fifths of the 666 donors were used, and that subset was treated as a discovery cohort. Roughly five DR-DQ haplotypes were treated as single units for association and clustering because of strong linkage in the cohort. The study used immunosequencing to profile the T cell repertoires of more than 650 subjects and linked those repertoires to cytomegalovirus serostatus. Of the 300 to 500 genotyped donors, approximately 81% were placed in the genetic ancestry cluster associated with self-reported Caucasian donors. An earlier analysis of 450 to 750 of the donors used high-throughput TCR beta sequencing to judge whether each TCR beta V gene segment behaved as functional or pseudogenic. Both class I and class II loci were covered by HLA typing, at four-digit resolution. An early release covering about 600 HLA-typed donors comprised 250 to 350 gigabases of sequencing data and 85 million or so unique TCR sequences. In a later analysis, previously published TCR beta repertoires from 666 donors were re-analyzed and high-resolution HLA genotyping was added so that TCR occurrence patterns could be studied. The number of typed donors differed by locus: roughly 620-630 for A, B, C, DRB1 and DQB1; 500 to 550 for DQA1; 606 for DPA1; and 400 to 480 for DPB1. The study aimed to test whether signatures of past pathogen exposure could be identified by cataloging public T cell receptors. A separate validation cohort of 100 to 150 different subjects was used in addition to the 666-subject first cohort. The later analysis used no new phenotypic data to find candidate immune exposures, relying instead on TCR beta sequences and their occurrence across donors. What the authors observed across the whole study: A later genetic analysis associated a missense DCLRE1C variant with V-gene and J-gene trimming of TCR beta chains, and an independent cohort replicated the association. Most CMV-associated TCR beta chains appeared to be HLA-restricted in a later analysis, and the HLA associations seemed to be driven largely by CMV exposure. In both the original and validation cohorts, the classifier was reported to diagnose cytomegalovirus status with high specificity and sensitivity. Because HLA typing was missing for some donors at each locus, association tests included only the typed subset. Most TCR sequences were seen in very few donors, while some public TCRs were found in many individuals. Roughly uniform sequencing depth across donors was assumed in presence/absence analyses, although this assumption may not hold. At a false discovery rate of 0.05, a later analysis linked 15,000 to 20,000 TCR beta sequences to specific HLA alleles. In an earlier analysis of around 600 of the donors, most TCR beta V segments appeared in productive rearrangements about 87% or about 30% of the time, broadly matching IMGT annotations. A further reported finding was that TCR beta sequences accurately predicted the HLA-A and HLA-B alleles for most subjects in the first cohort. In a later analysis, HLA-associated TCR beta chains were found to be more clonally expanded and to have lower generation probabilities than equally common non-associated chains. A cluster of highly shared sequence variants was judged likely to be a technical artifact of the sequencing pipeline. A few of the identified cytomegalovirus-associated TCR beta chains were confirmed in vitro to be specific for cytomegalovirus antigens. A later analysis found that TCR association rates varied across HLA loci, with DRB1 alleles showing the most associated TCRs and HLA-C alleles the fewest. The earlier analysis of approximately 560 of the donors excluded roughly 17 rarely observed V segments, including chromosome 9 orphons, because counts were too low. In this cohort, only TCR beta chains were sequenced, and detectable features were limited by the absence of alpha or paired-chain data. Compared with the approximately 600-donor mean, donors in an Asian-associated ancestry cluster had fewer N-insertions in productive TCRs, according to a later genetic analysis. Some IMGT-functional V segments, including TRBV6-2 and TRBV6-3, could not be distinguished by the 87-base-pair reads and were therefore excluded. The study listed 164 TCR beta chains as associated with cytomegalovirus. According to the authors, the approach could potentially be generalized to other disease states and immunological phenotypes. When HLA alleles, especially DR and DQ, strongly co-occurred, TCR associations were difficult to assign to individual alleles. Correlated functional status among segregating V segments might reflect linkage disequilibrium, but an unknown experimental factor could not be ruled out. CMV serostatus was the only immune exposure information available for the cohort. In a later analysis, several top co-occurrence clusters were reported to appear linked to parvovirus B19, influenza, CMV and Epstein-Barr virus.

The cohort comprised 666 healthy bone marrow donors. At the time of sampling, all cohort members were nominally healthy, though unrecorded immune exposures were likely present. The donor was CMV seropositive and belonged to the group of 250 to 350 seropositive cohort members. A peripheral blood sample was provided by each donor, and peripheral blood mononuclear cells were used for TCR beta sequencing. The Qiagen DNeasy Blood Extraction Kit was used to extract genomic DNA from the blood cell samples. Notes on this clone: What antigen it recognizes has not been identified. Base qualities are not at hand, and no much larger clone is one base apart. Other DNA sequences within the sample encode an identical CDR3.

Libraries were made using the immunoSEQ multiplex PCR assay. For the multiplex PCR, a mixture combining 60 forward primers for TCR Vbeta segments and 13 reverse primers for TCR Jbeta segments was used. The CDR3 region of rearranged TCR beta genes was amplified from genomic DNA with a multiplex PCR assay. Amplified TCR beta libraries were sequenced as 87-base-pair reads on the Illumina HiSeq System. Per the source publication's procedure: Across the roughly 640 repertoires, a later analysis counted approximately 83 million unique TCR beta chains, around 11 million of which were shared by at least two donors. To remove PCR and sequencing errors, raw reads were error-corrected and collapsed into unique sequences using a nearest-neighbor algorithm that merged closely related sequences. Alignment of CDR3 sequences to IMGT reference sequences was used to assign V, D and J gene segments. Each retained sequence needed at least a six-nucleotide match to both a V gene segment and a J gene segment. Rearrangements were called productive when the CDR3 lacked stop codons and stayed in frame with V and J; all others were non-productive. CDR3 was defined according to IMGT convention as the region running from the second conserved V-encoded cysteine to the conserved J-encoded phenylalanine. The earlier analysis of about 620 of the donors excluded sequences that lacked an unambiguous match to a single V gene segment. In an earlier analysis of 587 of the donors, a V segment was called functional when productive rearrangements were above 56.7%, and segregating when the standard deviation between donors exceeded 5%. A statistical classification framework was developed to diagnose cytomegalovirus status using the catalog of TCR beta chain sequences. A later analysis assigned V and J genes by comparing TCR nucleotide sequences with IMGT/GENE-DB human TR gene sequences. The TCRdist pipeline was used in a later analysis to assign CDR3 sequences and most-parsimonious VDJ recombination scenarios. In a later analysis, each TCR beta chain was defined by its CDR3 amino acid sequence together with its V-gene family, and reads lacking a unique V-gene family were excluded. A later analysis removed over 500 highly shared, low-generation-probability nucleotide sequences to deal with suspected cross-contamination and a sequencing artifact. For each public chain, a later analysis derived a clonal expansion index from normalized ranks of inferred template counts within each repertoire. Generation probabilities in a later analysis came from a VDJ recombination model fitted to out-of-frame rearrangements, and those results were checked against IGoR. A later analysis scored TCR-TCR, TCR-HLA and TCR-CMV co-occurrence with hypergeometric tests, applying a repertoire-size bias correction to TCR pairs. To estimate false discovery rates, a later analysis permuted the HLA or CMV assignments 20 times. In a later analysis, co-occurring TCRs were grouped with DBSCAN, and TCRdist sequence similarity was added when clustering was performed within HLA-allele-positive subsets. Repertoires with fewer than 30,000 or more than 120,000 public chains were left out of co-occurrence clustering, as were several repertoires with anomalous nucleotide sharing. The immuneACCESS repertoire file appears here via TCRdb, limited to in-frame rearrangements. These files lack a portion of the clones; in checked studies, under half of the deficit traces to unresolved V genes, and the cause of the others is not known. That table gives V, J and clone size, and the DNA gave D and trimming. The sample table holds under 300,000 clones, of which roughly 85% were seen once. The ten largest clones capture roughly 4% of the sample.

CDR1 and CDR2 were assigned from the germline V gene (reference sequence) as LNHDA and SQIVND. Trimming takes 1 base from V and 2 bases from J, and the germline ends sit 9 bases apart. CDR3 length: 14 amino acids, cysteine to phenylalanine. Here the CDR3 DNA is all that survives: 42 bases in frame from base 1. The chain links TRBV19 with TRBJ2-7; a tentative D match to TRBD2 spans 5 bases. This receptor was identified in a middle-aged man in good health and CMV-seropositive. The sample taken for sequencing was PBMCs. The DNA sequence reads TGTGCCAGTAGTATAGGGGCCGGGACCTACGAGCAGTACTTC. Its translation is CASSIGAGTYEQYF. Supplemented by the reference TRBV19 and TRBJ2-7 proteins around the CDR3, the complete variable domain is DGGITQSPKYLFRKEGQNVTLSCEQNLNHDAMYWYRQDPGQGLRLIYYSQIVNDFQKGDIAEGYSVSREKKESFPLTVTSAQKNPTAFYLCASSIGAGTYEQYFGPGTRLTVT.